What follows describes a single T cell receptor beta chain. V lost 1 base to trimming and J lost 1 base; unmatched junction nucleotides: 8. This CDR3 has 17 amino acids. In germline, CDR1 is SGHDN, CDR2 FVKESK. The data stem from a study of blood T cell repertoires in COVID-19. Study details: Samples representing acute and convalescent COVID-19 were sourced from the United States, Italy and Spain.

In the original processing: Amplification from reference gene primers served as the basis for estimated nucleated cell counts. The data were produced by immunoSEQ multiplex PCR, yet TCRdb's version contains in-frame clones alone and is incomplete. The V and J calls and clone size are taken from that table; D and trimming were inferred from the DNA. The sample holds roughly 70,000 clones, roughly 80% seen once. This chain connects TRBV14 to TRBJ2-3; TRBD2 agrees at 7 bases. Sequences were obtained from peripheral blood. The TCR was taken from a woman aged 80 or older with active or convalescent COVID-19. In DNA form, the CDR3 reads TGTGCCAGCAGCCAAGGCGGGAGACTAGAGGGCACAGATACGCAGTATTTT. Its translation: CASSQGGRLEGTDTQYF.